The 20 T cell receptor beta chains presented below share a single source sample, sequenced in a study of tumor-infiltrating lymphocytes in primary liver carcinoma. cDNA specific to TCR beta was made from around 450 ng of total RNA, with a constant-region primer employed for priming. Each TCR beta library was derived from three nested multiplex PCR rounds that employed slightly modified ARM-PCR. Running 9 to 10 cycles apiece, the first two PCR rounds relied on TRBV1-TRBV30 forward primers together with a C-beta reverse primer. MiXCR, run by TCRdb on the multiplex PCR reads, gives a single entry per CDR3 protein. The sample has approximately 310,000 distinct CDR3 sequences, approximately 60% seen once. Researchers drew blood RNA from unsorted whole blood and extracted germline DNA as well. Specimen: peripheral blood. Receptor source: a man between 40 and 49 years old with primary liver carcinoma and hepatitis B virus infection.

Details on this clonotype: This clone may be a read error of a much larger clone one base away. This chain uses TRBV12-3 or TRBV12-4 with TRBJ2-2; either TRBD1 or TRBD2 may fit D (5 bases each). The CDR3 length is 15 residues. CDR3 sequence (DNA): TGTGCCAGCAGTTTTCGAGGGACGTACACCGAGGAGCTGTTTTTT. This sequence encodes CASSFRGTYTEELFF.

About this clonotype itself: This may stem from a read error, because a much larger clone lies one nucleotide away. The chain carries TRBV6-5 and TRBJ2-3, with D possibly matching TRBD1 (5 bases). The germline CDR1 and CDR2 sequences are MNHEY and SVGAGI. V was pared by 4 bases and J by 0 bases, with 11 bases between. There are 15 residues in the CDR3. CDR3 loop: CASSLGVRSTDTQYF. CDR3 in DNA: TGTGCCAGCAGTTTAGGGGTACGGAGCACAGATACGCAGTATTTT.

This clonotype was seen only once. A much larger clone sits a single nucleotide away, making a read error possible. The chain couples TRBV12-3 or TRBV12-4 to TRBJ1-6, with D possibly TRBD1 on 5 matching bases. V shed 2 bases and J shed 7 bases, with 12 bases lying between them. This CDR3 has 15 amino acids. The chain's CDR3 is CASSLSAWGNSPLHF. The CDR3 coding sequence is TGTGCCAGCAGTTTATCGGCATGGGGGAATTCACCCCTCCACTTT.

J is TRBJ2-4 and V is TRBV12-3 or TRBV12-4, with 7 bases aligning to TRBD1. This CDR3 spans 17 amino acids. J was trimmed by 3 bases and V by 5 bases; bases with no gene match: 13. In DNA, the CDR3 is TGTGCCAGCAGTCAAAGACAGGGCCTCCTAGTCAAAAACATTCAGTACTTC. This sequence encodes CASSQRQGLLVKNIQYF.

This clonotype was picked up one time. A much larger clone lies a single base off, so this may be a read error. V usage is TRBV29-1 and J usage is TRBJ2-3; D remains ambiguous. Germline V gene data show CDR1 as SQVTM and CDR2 as ANQGSEA. This CDR3 spans 13 amino acids. Trimming took off 5 bases at V and 4 bases at J, with 13 bases between the two ends. CDR3 region: CSVTHLASDTQYF. The CDR3 region has the DNA TGCAGCGTTACTCATTTGGCCTCAGATACGCAGTATTTT.

As concerns this clonotype: This sequence may be a read error, since a much larger clone differs from it by one base. The rearrangement links TRBV6-6 to TRBJ2-3; 8 bases line up with TRBD2. Germline CDR1 MNHNY, CDR2 SVGAGI (reference sequence). Trimming took 2 bases from V and 2 from J; bases not matched to a gene: 6. The CDR3 covers 16 residues. CDR3 in DNA: TGTGCCAGCAGTTACACGGGGGGGACGAACACAGATACGCAGTATTTT. Translated: CASSYTGGTNTDTQYF.

Details on this clonotype: Germline and junction disagree at one end, which may indicate a read error. The CDR3 DNA reads TGTGCCGGCAGCCCCTATAGCCCAGGAGGGACCCAGTACTTC. Protein: CAGSPYSPGGTQYF. The V and J genes are TRBV11-1 and TRBJ2-5; D is possibly TRBD2 (5 bases). This CDR3 comprises 14 residues. The germline gives CDR1 SGHAT, CDR2 FQDESV (reference sequence).

This clonotype turned up a few times. The chain recombines TRBV7-9 with TRBJ2-7; tentative D call: TRBD2 (6 bases). Per the germline V gene, CDR1 is SEHNR and CDR2 is FQNEAQ (reference sequence). V lost 4 bases and J 7 bases, leaving 14 bases between the germline ends. The CDR3 extends over 13 amino acids. The CDR3 protein is CASSSDEGGEQYF. The CDR3 nucleotides are TGTGCCAGCAGCTCGGACGAAGGAGGGGAGCAGTACTTC. Complete variable domain (other parts from reference TRBV7-9 and TRBJ2-7): DTGVSQNPRHKITKRGQNVTFRCDPISEHNRLYWYRQTLGQGPEFLTYFQNEAQLEKSRLLSDRFSAERPKGSFSTLEIQRTEQGDSAMYLCASSSDEGGEQYFGPGTRLTVT.

V usage is TRBV5-1 and J usage is TRBJ1-4; D remains ambiguous. Germline CDR1 reads SGHRS; CDR2 reads YFSETQ. V lost 1 base and J lost 4, with 8 bases in between. The CDR3 runs to 14 residues. DNA for the CDR3: TGCGCCAGCAGCTTGATGGGCAGTAATGAAAAACTGTTTTTT. Its translation is CASSLMGSNEKLFF.

Remarks on this clonotype: It may be a read error: a sequence one base away is much more abundant. The genes are TRBV6-6 and TRBJ2-7; D is undetermined. CDR1 and CDR2 from the germline V gene are MNHNY and SVGAGI (reference sequence). CDR3 size: 16 residues. V was shortened by 2 bases and J by 5 bases, with 19 bases between the two germline ends. The CDR3 protein is CASSYPRCESTHEQYF. DNA of the CDR3: TGTGCCAGCAGTTACCCTAGGTGTGAGAGCACCCACGAGCAGTACTTC.

In regard to this clonotype: The junction differs from germline at one of its ends, possibly a read error. The chain is built from TRBV11-2 and TRBJ2-7; no clear D. Germline V lookup: CDR1 SGHAT, CDR2 FQNNGV. The CDR3 spans 14 residues. The CDR3 DNA reads TGTGCCAGCAGCTTACTTGGAGACATGTACGAGCGGTACTTC. It is translated as CASSLLGDMYERYF.

On this clonotype: This may be a read error: a much more frequent sequence differs by one nucleotide. The gene calls are TRBV30 and TRBJ1-1, with no clear D. This CDR3 spans 13 amino acids. Germline CDR1 is GTSNPN and CDR2 is SVGIG (reference sequence). Trimming removed 2 bases at V and 4 bases at J, with 11 bases between. The CDR3 DNA is TGTGCCTGGAGTTTCGAGGTACTCACTGAAGCTTTCTTT. Amino acids: CAWSFEVLTEAFF.

Notes on this clonotype: One end of the junction is discordant with germline, which a read error may explain. The V gene is TRBV6-2 or TRBV6-3, the J gene TRBJ1-1; TRBD1 aligns across 7 bases. The CDR3 sequence is 15 residues long. Germline V gives CDR1 MNHEY, CDR2 SVGEGT. Here the CDR3 DNA reads TGTGTCAGCAGTGAAGAGGGGGCGAGGAGCACTGAATCTTTCTTT. It is translated as CVSSEEGARSTESFF.

As regards this clonotype: A read error may account for a junction end that differs from germline. The genes are TRBV6-1 and TRBJ2-1; 11 bases map to TRBD2. Germline CDR1 reads MNHNS; CDR2 reads SASEGT. This CDR3 spans 15 amino acids. The CDR3 DNA is TGTGCCAGCAGTACCTGGACTAGCGGGTACATTGAGCAGTTCTTC. This translates into CASSTWTSGYIEQFF.

A note on this clonotype: At one end the junction does not follow the germline gene, possibly because of a read error. This sequence joins TRBV11-1 and TRBJ2-1; TRBD2 might be the D (5 bases). Germline V gene data show CDR1 as SGHAT and CDR2 as FQDESV (reference sequence). The CDR3 runs 15 residues. CDR3 loop: CTSGLHQSSYNEQFF. The CDR3 DNA follows: TGTACCAGCGGCTTACACCAGAGCTCCTACAATGAGCAGTTCTTC.

Note on this clonotype: One end of the junction does not line up with germline, which may come from a read error. This chain connects TRBV11-2 to TRBJ2-7, with a weak D call TRBD2 (5 bases). Germline assignment: CDR1 SGHAT and CDR2 FQNNGV. This CDR3 has 14 amino acids. The CDR3 nucleotides read TGTGCCGGCAGCATTGGTTCGGGAAATGGAGAGCAGTACTTC. Translated: CAGSIGSGNGEQYF. The complete variable domain, with remaining parts taken from reference TRBV11-2 and TRBJ2-7, reads EAGVAQSPRYKIIEKRQSVAFWCNPISGHATLYWYQQILGQGPKLLIQFQNNGVVDDSQLPKDRFSAERLKGVDSTLKIQPAKLEDSAVYLCAGSIGSGNGEQYFGPGTRLTVT.

J is TRBJ2-1 and V is TRBV28, with TRBD1 as a possible D gene (6 bases). Trimming shortened V by 3 bases and J by 10 bases, and 19 bases separated the two germline ends. Germline CDR1 is MDHEN and CDR2 is SYDVKM. The length of the CDR3 is 15 residues. CDR3 bases: TGTGCCAGCAGTTTTACCCGGGACACTAAGGGGGAGCAGTTCTTC. Protein product: CASSFTRDTKGEQFF. The full variable domain, rest sourced from reference TRBV28 and TRBJ2-1, is DVKVTQSSRYLVKRTGEKVFLECVQDMDHENMFWYRQDPGLGLRLIYFSYDVKMKEKGDIPEGYSVSREKKERFSLILESASTNQTSMYLCASSFTRDTKGEQFFGPGTRLTVL.

For this clonotype: Given the absence of the conserved phenylalanine or tryptophan at the CDR3 end, a read error is likely. The chain joins TRBV11-1 to TRBJ2-3, with D unresolved. V was shortened by 3 bases and J by 3 bases, with 10 bases between the two germline ends. The CDR3 sequence is 14 residues long. Germline V gene lookup returns CDR1 SGHAT and CDR2 FQDESV (reference sequence). Here the CDR3 DNA reads TGTGCCAGCAGCTTTATGGCGGTGACAGATACGCAGTATCTT. As protein: CASSFMAVTDTQYL.

The sample holds many counts of this clonotype. The gene calls are TRBV6-1 and TRBJ1-1, with D perhaps TRBD1 (5 bases). V was cut by 6 bases and J by 3 bases, with 14 bases left in between. The germline gives CDR1 MNHNS, CDR2 SASEGT. CDR3 length: 14 residues. The CDR3 protein is CASSAAGGDTEAFF. CDR3 coding DNA: TGTGCCAGCAGCGCCGCGGGGGGGGACACTGAAGCTTTCTTT.

A note on this clonotype: The CDR3 does not end in the conserved phenylalanine or tryptophan, so this is likely a read error. This sequence joins TRBV4-1 and TRBJ1-2, with D tentatively TRBD1 (5 bases). CDR3 size: 15 residues. Trimming shortened V by 2 bases and J by 2 bases, and 12 bases separated the two germline ends. Looked up from germline, CDR1 is MGHRA and CDR2 is YSYEKL. CDR3 DNA: TGCGCCAGCAGCCAACGTGCAGGGCCCAACTATGGCTACACCATC. Its translation: CASSQRAGPNYGYTI.